A single sample gave rise to the 20 T cell receptor beta chains below, sequenced in a study of blood T cell repertoires in COVID-19. This table comes from immunoSEQ multiplex PCR, and its TCRdb copy is limited to in-frame clones, with some not included. This sample has around 300,000 clones; around nine tenths occur once, and the top ten carry 1.5% to 2%. The sequenced material came from PBMCs or T cells enriched from blood (not recorded which). The origin of the receptors is a woman between 40 and 55 years old who had recovered from COVID-19.

V usage is TRBV2 and J usage is TRBJ1-1; TRBD1 matches 7 bases. The V and J ends lost 5 bases and 0 bases, in that order; junction bases with no gene match: 9. Germline V gives CDR1 SNHLY, CDR2 FYNNEI. The CDR3 length is 16 residues. The CDR3: CASSILQGLVNTEAFF. The CDR3 DNA reads TGTGCCAGCAGTATTTTACAGGGGCTCGTGAACACTGAAGCTTTCTTT.

This clone occurred a few times. The rearrangement uses TRBV7-3 and TRBJ2-1, with D perhaps matching TRBD2 (6 bases). The V gene's germline CDR1 is SGHTA and CDR2 FQGTGA. Between the trimmed V and J ends, which lost 4 bases and 7 bases, there was a span of 11 bases. The CDR3 length is 13 residues. This CDR3 reads CASSSGGRNEQFF. The CDR3, as DNA: TGTGCCAGCAGCTCAGGAGGGCGGAATGAGCAGTTCTTC.

The chain joins TRBV4-1 to TRBJ2-1; 8 nucleotides line up with TRBD2. This CDR3 is 16 amino acids long. Germline CDR1 reads MGHRA; CDR2 reads YSYEKL. J gave up 6 bases and V 4 bases, and 11 bases lay outside the gene matches. As DNA, the CDR3 is TGCGCCAGCAGCCCACTCGGGAGGGTCATCGGCAATGAGCAGTTCTTC. Protein product: CASSPLGRVIGNEQFF.

This clone was picked up one time. The V gene is TRBV9, the J gene TRBJ2-1, with D tentatively TRBD2 (5 bases). CDR1 is SGDLS, CDR2 YYNGEE, per germline. The V and J ends lost 0 bases and 9 bases respectively, with 25 bases between them. The CDR3 sequence is 18 residues long. CDR3 residues: CASSVVGRGPTYHLEQFF. In DNA form, the CDR3 reads TGTGCCAGCAGCGTAGTGGGTCGCGGGCCGACTTACCACCTTGAGCAGTTCTTC.

J is TRBJ1-2 and V is TRBV12-5; 7 positions agree with TRBD1. The CDR3 runs 14 residues. Germline V gene data show CDR1 as LGHNT and CDR2 as FRNRAP. J lost 6 bases, V lost 2 bases, and 6 bases had no gene match. The CDR3 is CASGLPDRVNGYTF. The CDR3 DNA sequence: TGTGCTAGTGGTTTGCCCGACAGGGTCAATGGCTACACCTTC.

The rearrangement uses TRBV19 and TRBJ1-1, with 9 bases identical to TRBD1. Germline V gives CDR1 LNHDA, CDR2 SQIVND (reference sequence). V lost 6 bases to trimming and J lost 4 bases; unmatched junction nucleotides: 3. This CDR3 has 13 residues. The CDR3, as DNA: TGTGCCAGTAGCGGACAGGGGCTCACTGAAGCTTTCTTT. It yields the protein CASSGQGLTEAFF.

This clone turned up a few times. V gene TRBV4-3 combines with J gene TRBJ2-1, with TRBD2 matching 8 bases. This CDR3 is built from 14 residues. Germline loops: CDR1 LGHNA, CDR2 YSLEER. V shed 5 bases, J shed 10 bases, and the junction held 10 bases outside the gene matches. CDR3 in DNA: TGCGCCAGCAGCTATCGAGCGGGAGCGGGCGAGCAGTTCTTC. Its translation is CASSYRAGAGEQFF.

J is TRBJ1-3 and V is TRBV6-5, with 7 positions matching TRBD1. Trimming at V came to 6 bases and at J to 0 bases, leaving 2 bases not matched to a gene. CDR3 size: 14 residues. Germline CDR1 is MNHEY and CDR2 is SVGAGI. In nucleotides, the CDR3 is TGTGCCAGCAGAGGGACAGTCTCTGGAAACACCATATATTTT. It specifies CASRGTVSGNTIYF.

The chain has TRBV9 and TRBJ1-1; unclear D gene. The CDR3 is 15 residues long. Germline CDR1 SGDLS, CDR2 YYNGEE. V was clipped by 4 bases and J by 1 base, with 14 bases between them. As DNA, the CDR3 is TGTGCCAGCAGCTCAACTTACGGAGCGAACACTGAAGCTTTCTTT. Residues: CASSSTYGANTEAFF.

The chain is built from TRBV7-3 and TRBJ2-3, with a possible D match to TRBD1 (6 bases). The V and J ends lost 4 bases and 6 bases respectively, with 11 bases between them. Germline assignment: CDR1 SGHTA and CDR2 FQGTGA. The CDR3 has 13 amino acids. The CDR3 nucleotides are TGTGCCAGCAGCTCTACTAGGGGGGATACGCAGTATTTT. It codes for CASSSTRGDTQYF.

V usage is TRBV19 and J usage is TRBJ1-3; D possibly corresponds to TRBD1 (5 bases). The V and J ends lost 3 bases and 4 bases respectively, with 10 bases between them. Germline CDR1 is LNHDA and CDR2 is SQIVND (reference sequence). The CDR3 loop spans 14 amino acids. This chain's CDR3 is CASSIPGRGNTIYF. DNA for the CDR3: TGTGCCAGTAGTATCCCAGGGCGCGGAAACACCATATATTTT.

The chain has TRBV9 and TRBJ2-3; 7 bases agree with TRBD2. The CDR3 covers 15 residues. V gave up 1 base and J gave up 0 bases; unmatched junction bases: 2. Germline assignment: CDR1 SGDLS and CDR2 YYNGEE. CDR3 sequence: CASSVSSGSTDTQYF. In nucleotides, the CDR3 is TGTGCCAGCAGCGTAAGTAGCGGGAGCACAGATACGCAGTATTTT.

This sequence joins TRBV5-1 and TRBJ2-1; perhaps TRBD2 as D (6 bases). Trimming removed 2 bases from V and 6 bases from J, with 12 bases in between. Germline V gene data show CDR1 as SGHRS and CDR2 as YFSETQ. The CDR3 contains 14 residues. The CDR3 here is CASSFGSGLNEQFF. The DNA of the CDR3 is TGCGCCAGCAGCTTTGGTTCGGGACTCAATGAGCAGTTCTTC.

V usage is TRBV7-2 and J usage is TRBJ1-1; possible D gene TRBD1, 5 bases. V was pared by 5 bases and J by 7 bases, with 20 bases between. The CDR3 sequence is 15 residues long. The germline V gene has CDR1 SGHTA and CDR2 FQGNSA. CDR3 residues: CASSPGGILIVEAFF. The CDR3, as DNA: TGTGCCAGCAGCCCGGGGGGAATTCTGATTGTTGAAGCTTTCTTT.

The chain uses TRBV9 and TRBJ2-1; tentative D call: TRBD2 (5 bases). Trimming pared 7 bases from V and 4 bases from J, leaving 12 bases between. This CDR3 has 13 amino acids. CDR1 is SGDLS and CDR2 is YYNGEE in the germline V gene. The CDR3 is CASAKGVYNEQFF. CDR3 bases: TGTGCCAGCGCCAAGGGAGTTTACAATGAGCAGTTCTTC.

This clone showed up just once. The chain uses TRBV5-1 and TRBJ2-4, with TRBD2 matching 10 bases. The germline gives CDR1 SGHRS, CDR2 YFSETQ. V trimming: 8 bases; J trimming: 5 bases; junction bases outside the gene matches: 4. The CDR3 loop spans 13 amino acids. The CDR3: CASTLAGENIQYF. The CDR3 bases are TGCGCCAGTACGCTAGCGGGAGAAAACATTCAGTACTTC.

There are a few counts of this clone. The chain has TRBV5-4 and TRBJ2-1, with 11 bases that match TRBD2. The CDR3 runs to 15 residues. The J segment lost 7 bases and the V segment lost 1 base, leaving 4 bases of the junction unmatched. Germline assignment: CDR1 SGHNT and CDR2 YYREEE (reference sequence). The CDR3 reads CASSLRLAGSNEQFF. Written as DNA, the CDR3 is TGTGCCAGCAGCTTGCGACTAGCGGGGAGTAATGAGCAGTTCTTC.

V and J are TRBV6-2 or TRBV6-3 and TRBJ1-3; the D is unclear. CDR1 is MNHEY, CDR2 SVGEGT, per germline. Trimming took 2 bases from V and 2 from J, leaving 16 bases between them. The CDR3 runs 17 residues. The CDR3: CASSYPGIGKPGNTIYF. In DNA, the CDR3 is TGTGCCAGCAGTTACCCCGGGATAGGCAAGCCTGGAAACACCATATATTTT.

Details on this clone: Different DNA sequences within this sample yield the same CDR3. The rearrangement uses TRBV5-4 and TRBJ2-3, with TRBD1 matching 7 bases. The germline CDR1 and CDR2 sequences are SGHNT and YYREEE (reference sequence). Trimming cost V 3 bases and J 0 bases; bases outside gene matches: 4. The CDR3 contains 15 residues. The DNA for the CDR3 is TGTGCCAGCAGCTCAAAACAGGGGAGCACAGATACGCAGTATTTT. Translated, it gives CASSSKQGSTDTQYF.

The gene calls are TRBV19 and TRBJ1-1; D is perhaps TRBD1 (6 bases). Trimming took off 6 bases at V and 6 bases at J, with 20 bases between the two ends. This CDR3 has 15 residues. Germline values: CDR1 LNHDA, CDR2 SQIVND (reference sequence). CDR3 sequence (DNA): TGTGCCAGTAGCGGGGGGGCCCTGGCGAGTGCTGAAGCTTTCTTT. Translated: CASSGGALASAEAFF.